Listed here are 9 T cell receptor beta chains from one sample, sequenced in a study of T-cell memory formation after mild COVID-19. Each CDR3 protein is one row after TCRdb ran MiXCR on the 5' RACE reads. This table holds a few hundred thousand distinct CDR3 sequences, under 30% found once. Sequencing was done on a sample of PBMCs or a T cell subset sorted from them (not recorded which). Every receptor here comes from an adult woman who had mild COVID-19 (a few samples of this study predate the infection). Cell type and time point are not known.

This clonotype was observed a handful of times. The V gene is TRBV20-1, the J gene TRBJ2-7, with 10 bases identical to TRBD2. The CDR3 length is 16 residues. Germline CDR1 DFQATT, CDR2 SNEGSKA (reference sequence). J gave up 3 bases and V 1 base, and 9 bases lay outside the gene matches. The CDR3 nucleotides read TGCAGTGCTAGAGCCACCCCAGCGGGGGGGCTCTACGAGCAGTACTTC. It codes for CSARATPAGGLYEQYF.

This clonotype has more than one count but fewer than ten. The J gene is TRBJ2-7, the V gene TRBV15, with TRBD1 matching over 7 bases. V gave up 3 bases and J gave up 10 bases; unmatched junction bases: 9. This CDR3 has 13 residues. Germline CDR1 and CDR2: LNHNV and YYDKDF (reference sequence). The CDR3 loop reads CATSSDTGVPQYF. CDR3 DNA sequence: TGTGCCACCAGCAGCGACACAGGGGTACCCCAGTACTTC.

This chain connects TRBV7-2 to TRBJ2-7; TRBD2 matches 9 bases. V shed 5 bases and J 5 bases; nucleotides not matched to a gene: 10. The CDR3 has 15 amino acids. Germline V lookup: CDR1 SGHTA, CDR2 FQGNSA. The CDR3 spells CASSRIAGVIHEQYF. Here the CDR3 DNA reads TGTGCCAGCAGCCGAATAGCGGGAGTCATCCACGAGCAGTACTTC.

The V call is TRBV20-1, the J call TRBJ2-3; 8 bases match TRBD2. Trimming removed 6 bases from V and 9 bases from J; junction bases left unmatched: 2. The germline V gene encodes CDR1 DFQATT and CDR2 SNEGSKA (reference sequence). The CDR3 contains 10 residues. CDR3 DNA sequence: TGCAGTGCCGAGCGGGAGACGCAGTATTTT. It encodes CSAERETQYF.

The chain joins TRBV6-6 to TRBJ1-3, with TRBD1 matching over 7 bases. V shed 6 bases and J 4 bases; nucleotides not matched to a gene: 6. The CDR3 is made up of 14 amino acids. Germline-derived CDR1 and CDR2 are MNHNY and SVGAGI (reference sequence). Here the CDR3 DNA reads TGTGCCAGCAGACTACAGGGGTGGGGAAACACCATATATTTT. As protein: CASRLQGWGNTIYF.

This chain uses TRBV12-3 or TRBV12-4 with TRBJ1-1; 8 bases line up with TRBD1. The CDR3 length is 15 residues. V gave up 4 bases and J gave up 3 bases; unmatched junction bases: 7. The CDR3, as DNA: TGTGCCAGCAGTTCCCCAGGGGGCCAGGACACTGAAGCTTTCTTT. Translation gives CASSSPGGQDTEAFF.

The gene calls are TRBV5-1 and TRBJ2-5, with D perhaps matching TRBD1 or TRBD2 (5 bases each). Trimming removed 1 base at V and 1 base at J, with 14 bases between. This CDR3 spans 16 amino acids. Germline CDR1 is SGHRS and CDR2 is YFSETQ. In DNA, the CDR3 is TGCGCCAGCAGCTTGAATGGGGGAGAGGGCCAAGAGACCCAGTACTTC. Protein: CASSLNGGEGQETQYF.

This sequence joins TRBV29-1 and TRBJ2-3; possibly TRBD1 for D (5 bases). Between the trimmed V and J ends, which lost 5 bases and 4 bases, there was a span of 22 bases. The germline CDR1 and CDR2 sequences are SQVTM and ANQGSEA. The CDR3 has 16 residues. CDR3 bases: TGCAGCGTTCACCCTCTCTTAAGGGGCCGAGCAGATACGCAGTATTTT. Protein product: CSVHPLLRGRADTQYF.

This clonotype has at least ten counts. The chain has TRBV15 and TRBJ2-7; D is possibly TRBD1 (6 bases). Trimming took 0 bases from V and 6 from J, leaving 18 bases between them. Germline assignment: CDR1 LNHNV and CDR2 YYDKDF (reference sequence). The CDR3 is made up of 16 amino acids. The CDR3 here is CATSRDPPGVVSEQYF. Written as DNA, the CDR3 is TGTGCCACCAGCAGAGATCCTCCAGGGGTGGTTAGCGAGCAGTACTTC.